The clone carrying this T cell receptor (beta chain) was seen repeatedly, ten times or more. Its matching antigen is unknown. One entry per CDR3 protein results from TCRdb running MiXCR on the 5' RACE reads. The sample gives 200,000 to 250,000 distinct CDR3 sequences, more than 9% of which show up once; 2.6% is in the top ten. The sample belongs to a study of CD8 T cells in ankylosing spondylitis. Study-level findings and limits: Disease-linked clones reportedly showed significant enrichment in matched ankylosing spondylitis synovial fluid. Made up of eight highly homologous variants, a TCR beta motif appeared characteristic of ankylosing spondylitis blood. Some motif variants had been reported before (in reactive arthritis synovial fluid and blood).

The ends were cut back, 4 bases at V and 11 bases at J, with 20 bases in the middle. The CDR3 runs 14 residues. In germline, CDR1 is SNHLY, CDR2 FYNNEI. The sample comprised blood, either unsorted or a sorted T cell fraction (not recorded which). The V gene is TRBV2, the J gene TRBJ1-1, with D perhaps matching TRBD1 (5 bases). The clonotype originates from a male donor with ankylosing spondylitis or in good health (not recorded which). CDR3 loop: CASSVGASLGLAFF. For the CDR3, the DNA is TGTGCCAGCAGTGTTGGGGCCTCGCTGGGGTTGGCTTTCTTT.